The rows below give T cell receptor beta chains drawn from one sample of a study of cytomegalovirus exposure and HLA in healthy donors. Only in-frame clones appear in the TCRdb table, and some are missing; sequencing was by immunoSEQ multiplex PCR. This repertoire comprises 150,000 to 200,000 clones; its ten largest clones make up 1.3%. Sample: PBMCs. The receptor source for this set is a woman aged 60-75 years in good health and CMV-seronegative. The CDR3 runs from the conserved cysteine through the conserved F or W. The D gene is left open where the match is weak.

cdr3_nt cdr3_aa v_call d_call j_call
TGTGCCAGCAGCCATGGACTAGCGGGACTTGAGCAGTTCTTC CASSHGLAGLEQFF TRBV7-9 TRBD2 TRBJ2-1
TGTGCCAGTACCCTTAATAGGGGTACCGGGGAGCTGTTTTTT CASTLNRGTGELFF TRBV19 . TRBJ2-2
TGCGCCAGCAGCTTTCCTAGCGGGGGAAACTACGAGCAGTACTTC CASSFPSGGNYEQYF TRBV5-1 TRBD2 TRBJ2-7
TGCGCCAGCAGCTTCGGCGGGAACACCGGGGAGCTGTTTTTT CASSFGGNTGELFF TRBV5-1 . TRBJ2-2
TGTGCCAGCAGCTTAGATTCCCCAGGGCGCTCCTACAATGAGCAGTTCTTC CASSLDSPGRSYNEQFF TRBV7-6 . TRBJ2-1
TGTGCCACCAGCAGAGCAGTGGCCTACGAGCAGTACTTC CATSRAVAYEQYF TRBV15 . TRBJ2-7
TGTGCCATCGAGCATCAAGGGGGCGTCGTAAGTTCACCCCTCCACTTT CAIEHQGGVVSSPLHF TRBV2 TRBD1 TRBJ1-6
TGCGCCAGCAGCTTGGCCAGACAGGCCTTAAGCACAGATACGCAGTATTTT CASSLARQALSTDTQYF TRBV5-1 . TRBJ2-3
TGTGCCAGCAGCGTAGAGGGACAGGGGGCCACCTACGAGCAGTACTTC CASSVEGQGATYEQYF TRBV9 TRBD1 TRBJ2-7
TGCAGCGTTGGAGACAGGGGTCAAAACATTCAGTACTTC CSVGDRGQNIQYF TRBV29-1 TRBD1 TRBJ2-4
TGTGCCACCAGCACCCGACAGAGCTCCTACAATGAGCAGTTCTTC CATSTRQSSYNEQFF TRBV15 . TRBJ2-1
TGTGCCAGCTCACCCTCCAGTTCTAGCACAGATACGCAGTATTTT CASSPSSSSTDTQYF TRBV18 . TRBJ2-3
TGTGCCTGGAGTGTCCGGGCGGGGACTGAAGCTTTCTTT CAWSVRAGTEAFF TRBV30 . TRBJ1-1
TGCGCCAGCAGCTTAGCGGGGTCGAACACCGGGGAGCTGTTTTTT CASSLAGSNTGELFF TRBV5-1 TRBD2 TRBJ2-2
TGTGCCAGCAGCAAACAGTGGAACACTGAAGCTTTCTTT CASSKQWNTEAFF TRBV7-6 . TRBJ1-1
TGTGCCTGGAGTGGATTTCTGGGACAGGGGATCTCTGGGGCCAACGTCCTGACTTTC CAWSGFLGQGISGANVLTF TRBV30 TRBD1 TRBJ2-6
TGTGCCAGCAGCTTTTTAGGGAGCCAAGAGACCCAGTACTTC CASSFLGSQETQYF TRBV7-9 . TRBJ2-5
TGTGCCAGCCAGCGGGCAAACTATGGCTACACCTTC CASQRANYGYTF TRBV2 . TRBJ1-2
TGTGCCAGCAGCCCTCGGACTGGGGTCGGCTACACCTTC CASSPRTGVGYTF TRBV27 . TRBJ1-2
TGTGCCAGCAGTTCCTCATGGACTAGCGGGAGGGCGAAGTATTTT CASSSSWTSGRAKYF TRBV27 TRBD2 TRBJ2-3
TGTGCCAGCAGCTTGGCCCTGGTTACAGGGTACGGGGACGAGCAGTACTTC CASSLALVTGYGDEQYF TRBV5-8 . TRBJ2-7
TGTGCCAGCAGTTTGGGGGGGCTTGGGACTGAAGCTTTCTTT CASSLGGLGTEAFF TRBV27 . TRBJ1-1
TGTGCCAGCAGCCCCGGTTTGGGCGCCGGAAACACCATATATTTT CASSPGLGAGNTIYF TRBV7-2 . TRBJ1-3
TGTGCCAGCACGGCGGTAGGCTCCGGTAACACTGAAGCTTTCTTT CASTAVGSGNTEAFF TRBV2 . TRBJ1-1
TGCGCCAGCAGCCTGGGGACAGGGACCTCCTACGAGCAGTACTTC CASSLGTGTSYEQYF TRBV5-1 TRBD1 TRBJ2-7
TGCGCCAGCAGCTTGGTCCAGGATTACCAAGAGACCCAGTACTTC CASSLVQDYQETQYF TRBV5-1 . TRBJ2-5
TGCAGTGCGGGGGAGGGCTTTGAAGCTTTCTTT CSAGEGFEAFF TRBV20-1 . TRBJ1-1
TGCGCCAGCAGCGTCCAGGGAGCTGTCATCGGGGGTACGCAGTATTTT CASSVQGAVIGGTQYF TRBV5-1 . TRBJ2-3
TGTGCCAGCAGTGACCCCCGGGACTTTAACTATGGCTACACCTTC CASSDPRDFNYGYTF TRBV6-4 . TRBJ1-2